The 20 T cell receptor beta chains presented below share a single source sample, sequenced in a study of blood T cell repertoires in COVID-19. The table came from immunoSEQ multiplex PCR; TCRdb's copy has only in-frame clones and leaves some out. The profile shows 150,000 to 200,000 clones, 90% of them singletons. The source material was peripheral blood. The receptors shown here come from a man aged 50 to 59 with acute or convalescent COVID-19.

The chain has TRBV6-5 and TRBJ2-1; TRBD2 aligns across 9 bases. Germline-derived CDR1 and CDR2 are MNHEY and SVGAGI. V shed 8 bases, J shed 1 base, and the junction held 6 bases outside the gene matches. The CDR3 runs 15 residues. CDR3 nucleotides: TGTGCCAGCCTGATGAGCGGGAGGTCCTACAATGAGCAGTTCTTC. This gives the protein CASLMSGRSYNEQFF.

The V gene is TRBV7-3, the J gene TRBJ2-3; the match to TRBD1 covers 7 bases. The CDR3 totals 16 residues. CDR1 SGHTA and CDR2 FQGTGA come from the germline V gene. The junction had 8 bases not matched to a gene; V was cut back by 1 base and J by 4 bases. Here the CDR3 reads CASSLRGRGFSDTQYF. The CDR3 DNA reads TGTGCCAGCAGCTTAAGAGGCAGGGGGTTCTCAGATACGCAGTATTTT.

The genes are TRBV5-1 and TRBJ2-5; 8 nucleotides line up with TRBD1. There are 13 residues in the CDR3. The V segment lost 3 bases and the J segment 5 bases; nucleotides outside the gene matches: 3. Germline assignment: CDR1 SGHRS and CDR2 YFSETQ. The chain's CDR3 is CASSYYRGETQYF. CDR3 bases: TGCGCCAGCAGCTACTACAGGGGGGAGACCCAGTACTTC.

The chain uses TRBV6-5 and TRBJ1-6, with D uncertain. Trimming cost V 6 bases and J 5 bases, with 11 bases left between them. Germline CDR1 reads MNHEY; CDR2 reads SVGAGI. The CDR3 is made up of 14 amino acids. CDR3 sequence (DNA): TGTGCCAGCAGGAGGACGGGAGATAATTCACCCCTCCACTTT. Encoded protein: CASRRTGDNSPLHF.

This sequence joins TRBV3-1 (or the pseudogene TRBV3-2) and TRBJ2-1; no reliable D call. V was trimmed by 3 bases and J by 0 bases, leaving 18 bases between them. The germline gives CDR1 LGHDT, CDR2 YNNKEL (reference sequence). CDR3 size: 18 residues. The CDR3 sequence: CASSHSQLRYSSYNEQFF. For the CDR3, the DNA is TGTGCCAGCAGCCATTCTCAGCTTAGATACAGCTCCTACAATGAGCAGTTCTTC.

The chain joins TRBV4-1 to TRBJ1-6; unclear D gene. CDR1 is MGHRA, CDR2 YSYEKL, per germline. The V and J ends lost 4 bases and 10 bases respectively, with 17 bases between them. The CDR3 has 15 amino acids. The CDR3 spells CASSRSTGVGSPLHF. The CDR3 DNA reads as TGCGCCAGCAGCCGGTCTACGGGAGTAGGGTCACCCCTCCACTTT.

The chain carries TRBV7-3 and TRBJ2-7, with 7 bases that match TRBD2. Germline loops: CDR1 SGHTA, CDR2 FQGTGA. The CDR3 extends over 15 amino acids. Trimming at V came to 5 bases and at J to 7 bases, leaving 14 bases not matched to a gene. The CDR3 spells CASSPTGAGSDEQYF. DNA for the CDR3: TGTGCCAGCAGCCCCACGGGAGCGGGAAGTGATGAGCAGTACTTC.

The rearrangement uses TRBV7-3 and TRBJ2-2, with 10 bases identical to TRBD2. The CDR3 is 19 residues long. Germline CDR1 SGHTA, CDR2 FQGTGA. The J segment lost 0 bases and the V segment lost 1 base, leaving 8 bases of the junction unmatched. In nucleotides, the CDR3 is TGTGCCAGCAGCTTAAGGTCCGTAGCGGGGGGAACGAACACCGGGGAGCTGTTTTTT. Encoded protein: CASSLRSVAGGTNTGELFF.

This clone is a singleton in its sample. This chain uses TRBV13 with TRBJ2-3; 7 bases match TRBD1. The V gene's germline CDR1 is PRHDT and CDR2 FYEKMQ (reference sequence). V dropped 0 bases and J dropped 7; count of bases not matched to a gene: 13. This CDR3 has 17 amino acids. The CDR3 is CASSLGSTGKLSYTQYF. The CDR3 coding sequence is TGTGCCAGCAGCTTAGGATCGACAGGGAAGTTGTCATATACGCAGTATTTT.

CDR3 residues: CASSLSHTGELFF. Written as DNA, the CDR3 is TGTGCCAGCAGTTTGAGTCACACCGGGGAGCTGTTTTTT. This chain connects TRBV12-3 or TRBV12-4 to TRBJ2-2, with D unclear. Trimming left V 3 bases short and J 3 bases short, with 5 bases between. The CDR3 is 13 residues long.

The chain recombines TRBV11-1 with TRBJ1-1; D might be TRBD1 (6 bases). The V and J ends lost 4 bases and 1 base respectively, with 13 bases between them. There are 15 residues in the CDR3. Per germline, CDR1 SGHAT and CDR2 FQDESV (reference sequence). The CDR3 loop is CASSSLQGQNTEAFF. The CDR3 DNA sequence: TGTGCCAGCAGCTCCCTACAGGGTCAGAACACTGAAGCTTTCTTT.

In this sample, this clone turned up once. V usage is TRBV6-2 or TRBV6-3 and J usage is TRBJ1-5, with 9 bases identical to TRBD1. Germline V gene lookup returns CDR1 MNHEY and CDR2 SVGEGT. The CDR3 consists of 17 residues. J lost 5 bases, V lost 2 bases, and 10 bases had no gene match. CDR3 residues: CASSYRQGGLTDQPQHF. In nucleotides, the CDR3 is TGTGCCAGCAGTTACCGACAGGGGGGATTAACGGATCAGCCCCAGCATTTT.

This clone was detected a few times. The V and J genes are TRBV7-2 and TRBJ1-5; D possibly corresponds to TRBD1 (5 bases). The V and J ends lost 4 bases and 2 bases respectively, with 12 bases between them. This CDR3 comprises 15 residues. Germline lookup yields CDR1 SGHTA and CDR2 FQGNSA. CDR3 coding DNA: TGTGCCAGCAGCTCTGACGGGGGAGGCAATCAGCCCCAGCATTTT. The encoded protein is CASSSDGGGNQPQHF.

The gene calls are TRBV7-9 and TRBJ2-3; no clear D. Germline CDR1 SEHNR, CDR2 FQNEAQ (reference sequence). Trimming stripped 5 bases from V and 5 bases from J, with 8 bases between. The length of the CDR3 is 12 residues. Here the CDR3 DNA reads TGTGCCAGCAGCCCTATCCGAGATACGCAGTATTTT. Its translation is CASSPIRDTQYF. Filled out from reference TRBV7-9 and TRBJ2-3, the complete variable domain reads DTGVSQNPRHKITKRGQNVTFRCDPISEHNRLYWYRQTLGQGPEFLTYFQNEAQLEKSRLLSDRFSAERPKGSFSTLEIQRTEQGDSAMYLCASSPIRDTQYFGPGTRLTVL.

The chain carries TRBV3-1 (or the pseudogene TRBV3-2) and TRBJ2-1, with 10 bases matching TRBD1. Germline V gives CDR1 LGHDT, CDR2 YNNKEL (reference sequence). This CDR3 has 18 residues. V gave up 0 bases and J gave up 5 bases; unmatched junction bases: 10. The CDR3 here is CASSQDWWEDRGDNEQFF. In DNA, the CDR3 is TGTGCCAGCAGCCAAGATTGGTGGGAGGACAGGGGGGACAATGAGCAGTTCTTC.

This chain connects TRBV7-9 to TRBJ1-1; 9 nucleotides align to TRBD1. Germline loops: CDR1 SEHNR, CDR2 FQNEAQ (reference sequence). The trim removed 5 bases at V and 0 bases at J, leaving 7 bases unmatched. The CDR3 sequence is 16 residues long. In nucleotides, the CDR3 is TGTGCCAGCAGCCCATGGGGACAGGGTCTGAACACTGAAGCTTTCTTT. Translated: CASSPWGQGLNTEAFF.

The CDR3 spells CASSLFAGGPRSGELFF. The DNA for the CDR3 is TGCGCCAGCAGCTTGTTTGCGGGAGGGCCGCGGTCCGGGGAGCTGTTTTTT. The V gene is TRBV5-1, the J gene TRBJ2-2; 9 nucleotides align to TRBD2. This CDR3 is 17 amino acids long. The V and J ends lost 1 base and 6 bases, in that order; junction bases with no gene match: 10. Germline CDR1 is SGHRS and CDR2 is YFSETQ.

This chain links TRBV7-9 with TRBJ1-6; D perhaps matches TRBD1 (5 bases). Germline V CDR1 and CDR2: SEHNR, FQNEAQ (reference sequence). Trimming left V 0 bases short and J 4 bases short, with 16 bases between. This CDR3 spans 18 amino acids. CDR3 nucleotide sequence: TGTGCCAGCAGCTTAGCGACCGGGACGGGGGGATATAATTCACCCCTCCACTTT. Translating gives CASSLATGTGGYNSPLHF.

This chain connects TRBV5-1 to TRBJ1-2; D possibly corresponds to TRBD1 (5 bases). Germline loops: CDR1 SGHRS, CDR2 YFSETQ. This CDR3 is built from 12 residues. Trimming removed 4 bases from V and 7 bases from J, with 11 bases in between. The CDR3 reads CASSAGGAGYTF. The CDR3 coding sequence is TGCGCCAGCAGCGCAGGTGGGGCTGGCTACACCTTC.

This clone was found once. The chain couples TRBV7-9 to TRBJ1-5; weak D call: TRBD1 (5 bases). CDR3 length: 14 residues. Germline loops: CDR1 SEHNR, CDR2 FQNEAQ (reference sequence). Trimming took off 5 bases at V and 4 bases at J, with 12 bases between the two ends. The CDR3 spells CASSPGGENQPQHF. The CDR3 DNA is TGTGCCAGCAGCCCGGGGGGGGAAAATCAGCCCCAGCATTTT. Based on the CDR3 plus reference TRBV7-9 and TRBJ1-5, the full variable domain is DTGVSQNPRHKITKRGQNVTFRCDPISEHNRLYWYRQTLGQGPEFLTYFQNEAQLEKSRLLSDRFSAERPKGSFSTLEIQRTEQGDSAMYLCASSPGGENQPQHFGDGTRLSIL.